This is a list of T cell receptor beta chains from one sample in a study of blood T cells in healthy people across ages. TCRdb fed the 5' RACE reads into MiXCR, producing one record per CDR3 protein. The profile covers approximately 800,000 distinct CDR3 sequences, with about 36% appearing a single time and roughly 13% taken by the ten largest. Material for sequencing was blood. These receptors were obtained from a man younger than 35 in good health. The CDR3 runs from the conserved cysteine through the conserved F or W. Each record gives: clone size, V gene, J gene, D gene, CDR3 protein, CDR3 DNA. D genes are given only for firm matches. The size of a clone is reported for some rows only, either as once, few or many, or as a class for expanded clones.

-	TRBV18	TRBJ2-2	-	CASSHAREGANTGELFF	TGTGCCAGCTCACACGCGAGGGAGGGGGCGAACACCGGGGAGCTGTTTTTT
-	TRBV12-3/TRBV12-4	TRBJ2-2	-	CASTRPGELFF	TGTGCCAGCACCCGACCCGGGGAGCTGTTTTTT
few	TRBV12-3/TRBV12-4	TRBJ2-3	TRBD2	CASSLGGGATNSDTQYF	TGTGCCAGCAGTTTGGGCGGGGGGGCCACCAATTCAGATACGCAGTATTTT
few	TRBV12-3/TRBV12-4	TRBJ1-3	-	CASRIGGRSSGNTIYF	TGTGCCAGCAGGATTGGAGGCAGGAGCTCTGGAAACACCATATATTTT
few	TRBV15	TRBJ2-5	-	CATSPRPGAQETQYF	TGTGCCACCAGCCCTAGGCCGGGGGCCCAAGAGACCCAGTACTTC
many	TRBV5-1	TRBJ2-1	TRBD1	CASSLTGTVTYNEQFF	TGCGCCAGCAGCCTGACCGGGACAGTAACCTACAATGAGCAGTTCTTC
few	TRBV11-2	TRBJ2-5	-	CASSTGQNQETQYF	TGTGCCAGCAGCACCGGACAGAACCAAGAGACCCAGTACTTC
-	TRBV7-9	TRBJ2-7	-	CASSLAQPGREQYF	TGTGCCAGCAGCTTAGCGCAACCGGGGAGAGAGCAGTACTTC
few	TRBV5-6	TRBJ2-3	-	CASSTPGSTDTQYF	TGTGCCAGCAGCACCCCAGGGAGCACAGATACGCAGTATTTT
few	TRBV4-3	TRBJ1-2	-	CASSQEPDGGNYGYTF	TGCGCCAGCAGCCAGGAACCGGACGGAGGCAACTATGGCTACACCTTC
many	TRBV6-6	TRBJ2-7	TRBD1	CASSSGQEGNEQYF	TGTGCCAGCAGTTCGGGACAGGAAGGGAATGAGCAGTACTTC
-	TRBV12-3/TRBV12-4	TRBJ2-3	TRBD2	CASSSQLANTQYF	TGTGCCAGCAGTTCCCAACTAGCGAATACGCAGTATTTT
-	TRBV18	TRBJ1-1	TRBD1	CASSLQGVVTEAFF	TGTGCCAGCTCACTACAGGGGGTGGTCACTGAAGCTTTCTTT
-	TRBV18	TRBJ2-5	-	CASSPSNQETLYF	TGTGCCAGCTCACCGTCCAACCAAGAGACCCTGTACTTC
-	TRBV5-1	TRBJ1-5	TRBD1	CASRVWDRHQPQHF	TGCGCCAGCAGGGTTTGGGACAGACATCAGCCCCAGCATTTT
few	TRBV7-2	TRBJ1-2	-	CASTGLGANYGYTF	TGTGCCAGCACTGGACTGGGAGCTAACTATGGCTACACCTTC
-	TRBV14	TRBJ1-2	-	CASSRELNYGYTF	TGTGCCAGCAGCCGGGAGCTTAACTATGGCTACACCTTC
many	TRBV7-2	TRBJ1-2	-	CASSFLGVNYGYTF	TGTGCCAGCAGCTTTCTAGGGGTGAACTATGGCTACACCTTC
-	TRBV24-1	TRBJ2-7	-	CATSDPSSPNYEQYF	TGTGCCACCAGTGATCCAAGCAGTCCGAACTACGAGCAGTACTTC
-	TRBV12-3/TRBV12-4	TRBJ1-1	-	CASSLMGKAEAFF	TGTGCCAGCAGTTTGATGGGGAAAGCTGAAGCTTTCTTT
few	TRBV12-3/TRBV12-4	TRBJ2-5	-	CASRPGTYQETQYF	TGTGCCAGCAGACCCGGGACCTACCAAGAGACCCAGTACTTC
-	TRBV10-3	TRBJ2-1	TRBD2	CAISQRSGLAGTSIINEQFF	TGTGCCATCAGCCAGCGGTCTGGGCTAGCGGGGACGTCTATCATCAATGAGCAGTTCTTC
-	TRBV7-3	TRBJ2-5	-	CASSASGRDNEQYF	TGTGCCAGCAGCGCCTCCGGACGAGACAATGAGCAGTACTTC
-	TRBV6-6	TRBJ2-4	-	CASSYSLAKNIQYF	TGTGCCAGCAGTTACTCCCTAGCCAAAAACATTCAGTACTTC
-	TRBV4-2	TRBJ1-5	TRBD1	CASSHLGQGDGSNQPQHF	TGTGCCAGCAGCCACCTCGGACAGGGGGACGGGAGCAATCAGCCCCAGCATTTT
few	TRBV12-3/TRBV12-4	TRBJ2-3	-	CASSPRLRGIVTDTQYF	TGTGCCAGCAGTCCTCGTCTCCGGGGCATAGTTACAGATACGCAGTATTTT
once	TRBV29-1	TRBJ2-1	-	CSVEEAGPGAYNEQFF	TGCAGCGTTGAAGAGGCAGGGCCGGGGGCCTACAATGAGCAGTTCTTC
few	TRBV12-3/TRBV12-4	TRBJ1-2	-	CASSLGFGGYTF	TGTGCCAGCAGTTTGGGATTCGGGGGCTACACCTTC
-	TRBV5-1	TRBJ1-1	-	CASSPGGGRIKNTEAFF	TGCGCCAGCAGCCCCGGCGGGGGGAGGATAAAGAACACTGAAGCTTTCTTT
-	TRBV7-9	TRBJ2-6	-	CASSRGENSGANVLTF	TGTGCCAGCAGCCGGGGAGAAAACTCTGGGGCCAACGTCCTGACTTTC
-	TRBV19	TRBJ2-7	-	CASSSTGTGVYEQYF	TGTGCCAGTAGTTCAACCGGGACCGGAGTCTACGAGCAGTACTTC
-	TRBV2	TRBJ2-5	-	CASSESPQETQYF	TGTGCCAGCAGTGAAAGTCCCCAAGAGACCCAGTACTTC
few	TRBV9	TRBJ2-7	TRBD1	CASTPSTGQTYEQYF	TGTGCCAGCACCCCCTCCACGGGACAGACCTACGAGCAGTACTTC
many	TRBV20-1	TRBJ2-7	TRBD1	CSARGTGTEQYF	TGCAGTGCTAGAGGGACAGGAACCGAGCAGTACTTC
many	TRBV2	TRBJ2-3	TRBD1	CASSRDRETDTQYF	TGTGCCAGCAGCCGGGACAGGGAGACAGATACGCAGTATTTT
-	TRBV6-1	TRBJ2-7	-	CASSSETTYEQYF	TGTGCCAGCAGTTCCGAGACAACCTACGAGCAGTACTTC
few	TRBV24-1	TRBJ2-3	-	CATRAWNTDTQYF	TGTGCCACCAGGGCCTGGAACACAGATACGCAGTATTTT
few	TRBV7-2	TRBJ2-5	TRBD2	CASSLASWEGETQYF	TGTGCCAGCAGCTTAGCGTCGTGGGAGGGAGAGACCCAGTACTTC
-	TRBV12-3/TRBV12-4	TRBJ2-7	TRBD2	CASRPTSGGAHEQYF	TGTGCCAGCAGACCGACTAGCGGGGGGGCACACGAGCAGTACTTC
many	TRBV12-3/TRBV12-4	TRBJ2-1	TRBD1	CASSSGTGVSNEQFF	TGTGCCAGCAGTTCTGGGACAGGGGTTAGCAATGAGCAGTTCTTC
-	TRBV30	TRBJ2-1	TRBD2	CAWSAGLAVSSYDEQFF	TGTGCCTGGAGTGCGGGACTAGCGGTTAGCTCCTACGATGAGCAGTTCTTC
-	TRBV7-2	TRBJ2-7	-	CASSKRAIYEQYF	TGTGCCAGCAGCAAGAGGGCAATCTACGAGCAGTACTTC
few	TRBV12-5	TRBJ2-7	-	CASGLGIYEQYF	TGTGCTAGTGGTTTGGGGATTTACGAGCAGTACTTC
many	TRBV29-1	TRBJ2-3	-	CSVRSYDTQYF	TGCAGCGTCCGGAGTTACGATACGCAGTATTTT
-	TRBV6-2/TRBV6-3	TRBJ2-5	-	CASSRDEQETQYF	TGTGCCAGCAGTCGGGACGAACAAGAGACCCAGTACTTC
-	TRBV27	TRBJ2-7	-	CASSLASRRAPYEQYF	TGTGCCAGCAGTTTAGCCTCTCGGAGGGCGCCCTACGAGCAGTACTTC
-	TRBV30	TRBJ2-7	-	CAGSLIYEQYF	TGTGCCGGGAGTCTCATCTACGAGCAGTACTTC
-	TRBV29-1	TRBJ1-2	TRBD1	CSVGTGGGYGYTF	TGCAGCGTGGGGACAGGAGGAGGCTATGGCTACACCTTC
-	TRBV7-2	TRBJ2-3	-	CASSSANRQGWRGTDTQYF	TGTGCCAGCAGCTCAGCGAACAGACAGGGATGGAGGGGCACAGATACGCAGTATTTT
few	TRBV7-2	TRBJ1-6	-	CASSSQGKGSPLHF	TGTGCCAGCAGCTCACAGGGAAAAGGTTCACCCCTCCACTTT
many	TRBV7-2	TRBJ1-4	TRBD1	CASSRRATGTGGSELFF	TGTGCCAGCAGTCGTCGTGCTACCGGGACAGGGGGCTCGGAACTGTTTTTT
-	TRBV2	TRBJ2-5	-	CASRGVETQYF	TGTGCCAGCAGGGGAGTGGAGACCCAGTACTTC
-	TRBV5-1	TRBJ1-2	TRBD1	CASSLESGGNYGYTF	TGCGCCAGCAGCTTGGAGTCAGGGGGAAACTATGGCTACACCTTC
few	TRBV29-1	TRBJ2-1	TRBD2	CSVEGLAGGTTYNEQFF	TGCAGCGTTGAGGGATTAGCGGGGGGTACTACCTACAATGAGCAGTTCTTC
few	TRBV20-1	TRBJ2-5	TRBD1	CSVSGQGFETQYF	TGCAGTGTTTCAGGACAGGGTTTCGAGACCCAGTACTTC